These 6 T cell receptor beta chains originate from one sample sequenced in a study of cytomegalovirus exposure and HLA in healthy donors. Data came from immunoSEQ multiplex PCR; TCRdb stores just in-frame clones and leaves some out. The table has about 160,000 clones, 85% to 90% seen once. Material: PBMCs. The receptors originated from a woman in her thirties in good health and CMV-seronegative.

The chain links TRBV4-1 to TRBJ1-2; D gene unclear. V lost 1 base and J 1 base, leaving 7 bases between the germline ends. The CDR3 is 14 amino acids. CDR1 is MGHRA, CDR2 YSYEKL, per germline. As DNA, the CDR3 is TGCGCCAGCAGCCAAGTAGGTAGTAACTATGGCTACACCTTC. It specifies CASSQVGSNYGYTF.

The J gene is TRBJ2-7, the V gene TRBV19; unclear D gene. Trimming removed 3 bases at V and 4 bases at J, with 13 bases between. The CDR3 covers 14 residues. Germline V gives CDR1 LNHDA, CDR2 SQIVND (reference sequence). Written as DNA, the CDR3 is TGTGCCAGTAGTATGACCCCGGGCCCGTACGAGCAGTACTTC. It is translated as CASSMTPGPYEQYF.

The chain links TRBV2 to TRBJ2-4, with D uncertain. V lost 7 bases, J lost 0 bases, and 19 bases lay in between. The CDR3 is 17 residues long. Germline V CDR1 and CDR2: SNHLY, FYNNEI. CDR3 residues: CASIGRPDSIAKNIQYF. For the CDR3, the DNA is TGTGCCAGCATTGGTCGACCCGATAGCATAGCCAAAAACATTCAGTACTTC. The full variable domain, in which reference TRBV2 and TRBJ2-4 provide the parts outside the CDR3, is EPEVTQTPSHQVTQMGQEVILRCVPISNHLYFYWYRQILGQKVEFLVSFYNNEISEKSEIFDDQFSVERPDGSNFTLKIRSTKLEDSAMYFCASIGRPDSIAKNIQYFGAGTRLSVL.

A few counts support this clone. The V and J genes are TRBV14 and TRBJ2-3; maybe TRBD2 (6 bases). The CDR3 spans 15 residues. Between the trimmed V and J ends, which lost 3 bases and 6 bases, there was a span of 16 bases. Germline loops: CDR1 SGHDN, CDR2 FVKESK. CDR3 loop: CASSHRDWGVDTQYF. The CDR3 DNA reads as TGTGCCAGCAGCCACCGGGACTGGGGTGTCGATACGCAGTATTTT.

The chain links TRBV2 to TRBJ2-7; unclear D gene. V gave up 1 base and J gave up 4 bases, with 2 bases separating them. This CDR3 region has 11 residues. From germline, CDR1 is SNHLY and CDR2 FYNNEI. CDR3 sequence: CASSEEYEQYF. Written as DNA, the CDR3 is TGTGCCAGCAGTGAAGAGTACGAGCAGTACTTC.

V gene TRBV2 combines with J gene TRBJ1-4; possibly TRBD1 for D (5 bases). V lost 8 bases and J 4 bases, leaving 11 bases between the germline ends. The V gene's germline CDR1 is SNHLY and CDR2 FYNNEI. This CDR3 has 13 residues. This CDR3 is CASQDGHNEKLFF. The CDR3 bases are TGTGCCAGCCAGGACGGACATAATGAAAAACTGTTTTTT.